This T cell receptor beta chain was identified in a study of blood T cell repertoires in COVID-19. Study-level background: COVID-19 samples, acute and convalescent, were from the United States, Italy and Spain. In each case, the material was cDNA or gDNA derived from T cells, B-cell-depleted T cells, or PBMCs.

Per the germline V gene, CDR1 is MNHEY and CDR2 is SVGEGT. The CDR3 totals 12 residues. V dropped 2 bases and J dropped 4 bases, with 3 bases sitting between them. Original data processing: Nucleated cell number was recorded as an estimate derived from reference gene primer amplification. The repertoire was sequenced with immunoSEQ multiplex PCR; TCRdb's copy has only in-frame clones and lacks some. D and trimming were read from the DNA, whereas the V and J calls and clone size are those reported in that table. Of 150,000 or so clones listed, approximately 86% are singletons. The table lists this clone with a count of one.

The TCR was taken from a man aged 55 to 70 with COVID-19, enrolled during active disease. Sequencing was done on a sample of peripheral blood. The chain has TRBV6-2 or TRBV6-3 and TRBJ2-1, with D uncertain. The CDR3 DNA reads TGTGCCAGCAGTTACCGTTACAATGAGCAGTTCTTC. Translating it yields CASSYRYNEQFF.